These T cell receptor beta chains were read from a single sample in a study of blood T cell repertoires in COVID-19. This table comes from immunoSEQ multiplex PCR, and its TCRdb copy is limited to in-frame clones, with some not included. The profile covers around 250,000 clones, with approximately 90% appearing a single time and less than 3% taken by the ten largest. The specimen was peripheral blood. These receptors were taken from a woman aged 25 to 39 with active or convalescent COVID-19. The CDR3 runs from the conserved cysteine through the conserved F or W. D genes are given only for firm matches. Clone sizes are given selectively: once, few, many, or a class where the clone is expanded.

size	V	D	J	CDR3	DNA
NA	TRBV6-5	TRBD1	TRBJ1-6	CASSPVDRGSPLHF	TGTGCCAGCAGCCCCGTGGACAGGGGCTCACCCCTCCACTTT
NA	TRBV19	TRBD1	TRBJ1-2	CASSGGTGANYGYTF	TGTGCCAGTAGTGGGGGGACAGGGGCGAACTATGGCTACACCTTC
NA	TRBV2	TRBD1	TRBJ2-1	CATLSGTGGSYNEQFF	TGTGCCACCCTCTCCGGGACAGGGGGGTCCTACAATGAGCAGTTCTTC
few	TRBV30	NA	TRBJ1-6	CAWRGDFPGSNSPLHF	TGTGCCTGGAGGGGCGACTTCCCGGGGTCAAATTCACCCCTCCACTTT
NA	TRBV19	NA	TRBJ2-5	CASSMLRGETQYF	TGTGCCAGTAGTATGTTGAGGGGGGAGACCCAGTACTTC
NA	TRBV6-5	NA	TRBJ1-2	CASSYSSVHYTF	TGTGCCAGCAGTTACTCGTCAGTGCACTACACCTTC
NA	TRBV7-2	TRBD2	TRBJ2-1	CASSLRASGGNKEQFF	TGTGCCAGCAGCTTGAGGGCTAGCGGGGGAAACAAGGAGCAGTTCTTC
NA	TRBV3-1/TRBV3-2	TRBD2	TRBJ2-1	CASSPSGVYNEQFF	TGTGCCAGCAGCCCAAGCGGGGTATACAATGAGCAGTTCTTC
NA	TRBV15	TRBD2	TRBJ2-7	CATSRSLADNSYEQYF	TGTGCCACCAGCAGGTCACTAGCGGACAACTCCTACGAGCAGTACTTC
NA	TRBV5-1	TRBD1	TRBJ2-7	CASSLTGGQSSYEQYF	TGCGCCAGCAGCTTGACAGGGGGACAGAGCTCCTACGAGCAGTACTTC
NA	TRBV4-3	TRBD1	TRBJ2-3	CASSQGQGDTQYF	TGCGCCAGCAGCCAAGGACAGGGGGATACGCAGTATTTT
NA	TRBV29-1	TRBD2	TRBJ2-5	CSVEGGNQETQYF	TGCAGCGTTGAGGGGGGGAACCAAGAGACCCAGTACTTC
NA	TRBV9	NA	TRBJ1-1	CASSVQGLKSEAFF	TGTGCCAGCAGCGTACAGGGACTGAAGTCGGAAGCTTTCTTT
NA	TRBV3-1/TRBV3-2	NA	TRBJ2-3	CASSQAYRGEGGTDTQYF	TGTGCCAGCAGCCAAGCTTACAGGGGGGAGGGAGGCACAGATACGCAGTATTTT
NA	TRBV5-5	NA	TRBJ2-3	CASSLTGDSTDTQYF	TGTGCCAGCAGCTTGACGGGGGATAGCACAGATACGCAGTATTTT
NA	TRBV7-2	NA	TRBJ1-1	CASSSPPTEAFF	TGTGCCAGCAGCAGCCCCCCCACTGAAGCTTTCTTT
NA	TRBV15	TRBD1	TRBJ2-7	CATSTHELTGGNEQYF	TGTGCCACCAGCACCCACGAACTGACAGGGGGAAACGAGCAGTACTTC
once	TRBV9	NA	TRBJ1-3	CATRGRSGNTIYF	TGTGCCACCCGGGGGAGGTCTGGAAACACCATATATTTT
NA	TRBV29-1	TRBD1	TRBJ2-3	CSVTGQGLTDTQYF	TGCAGCGTGACCGGACAGGGGTTGACAGATACGCAGTATTTT
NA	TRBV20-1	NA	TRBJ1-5	CSAISGQLQHF	TGCAGTGCGATCAGCGGACAGCTCCAGCATTTT
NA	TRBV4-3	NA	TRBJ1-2	CASSQDVSGGGGYTF	TGCGCCAGCAGCCAAGATGTCTCGGGGGGCGGCGGCTACACCTTC
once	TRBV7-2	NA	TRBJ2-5	CASSLYAQETQYF	TGTGCCAGCAGCTTATACGCGCAAGAGACCCAGTACTTC
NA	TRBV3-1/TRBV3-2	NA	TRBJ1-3	CASSLSRDSSGNTIYF	TGTGCCAGCAGCCTTAGCCGGGACTCCTCTGGAAACACCATATATTTT
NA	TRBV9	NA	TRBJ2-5	CASSPNQETQYF	TGTGCCAGCAGCCCAAACCAAGAGACCCAGTACTTC
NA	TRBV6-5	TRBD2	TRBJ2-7	CASSYSMLAGAYEQYF	TGTGCCAGCAGTTACTCGATGCTAGCGGGGGCCTACGAGCAGTACTTC
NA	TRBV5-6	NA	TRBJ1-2	CASSADRKSYTF	TGTGCCAGCAGCGCCGACAGAAAAAGCTACACCTTC
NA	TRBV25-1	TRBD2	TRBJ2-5	CASSRTSWGVETQYF	TGTGCCAGCAGTCGGACTAGCTGGGGTGTTGAGACCCAGTACTTC